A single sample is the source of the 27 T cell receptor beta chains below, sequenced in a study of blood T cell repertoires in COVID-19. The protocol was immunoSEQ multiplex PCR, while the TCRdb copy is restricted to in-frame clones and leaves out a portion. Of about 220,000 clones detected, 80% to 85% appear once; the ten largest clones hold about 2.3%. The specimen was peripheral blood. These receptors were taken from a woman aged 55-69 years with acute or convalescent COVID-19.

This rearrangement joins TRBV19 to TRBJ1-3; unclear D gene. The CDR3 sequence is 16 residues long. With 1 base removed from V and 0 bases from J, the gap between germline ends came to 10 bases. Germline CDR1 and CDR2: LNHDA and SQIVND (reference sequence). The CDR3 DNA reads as TGTGCCAGTAGTATAGCCCCCGCCAGCTCTGGAAACACCATATATTTT. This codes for CASSIAPASSGNTIYF.

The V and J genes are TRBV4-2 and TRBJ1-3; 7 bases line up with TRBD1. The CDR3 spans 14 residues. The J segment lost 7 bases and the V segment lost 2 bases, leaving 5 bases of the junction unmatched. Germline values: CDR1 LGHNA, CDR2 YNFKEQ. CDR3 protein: CASSQLQGSNTIYF. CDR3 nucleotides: TGTGCCAGCAGCCAATTACAGGGGTCGAACACCATATATTTT.

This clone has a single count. The CDR3 spells CASSQAGNTEAFF. CDR3 DNA: TGTGCCAGCAGCCAAGCAGGGAACACTGAAGCTTTCTTT. The J gene is TRBJ1-1, the V gene TRBV3-1 (or the pseudogene TRBV3-2); no reliable D call. The germline CDR1 and CDR2 sequences are LGHDT and YNNKEL (reference sequence). This CDR3 comprises 13 residues. V lost 1 base and J 1 base, leaving 4 bases between the germline ends.

CDR3 in DNA: TGCGCCAGCAGCTTGCTAGGGAGCTACAATGAGCAGTTCTTC. Its translation is CASSLLGSYNEQFF. The chain employs TRBV5-1 and TRBJ2-1; D is perhaps TRBD2 (5 bases). This CDR3 region has 14 residues. The ends were cut back, 1 base at V and 3 bases at J, with 8 bases in the middle. From germline, CDR1 is SGHRS and CDR2 YFSETQ.

CDR3 in DNA: TGTGCCAGCAGCTTAGCACAGGGGAGGTCCTACGAGCAGTACTTC. Translated: CASSLAQGRSYEQYF. V is TRBV7-9 and J is TRBJ2-7, with D maybe TRBD1 (7 bases). Between the trimmed V and J ends, which lost 0 bases and 1 base, there was a span of 10 bases. Germline V gene lookup returns CDR1 SEHNR and CDR2 FQNEAQ (reference sequence). CDR3 length: 15 amino acids.

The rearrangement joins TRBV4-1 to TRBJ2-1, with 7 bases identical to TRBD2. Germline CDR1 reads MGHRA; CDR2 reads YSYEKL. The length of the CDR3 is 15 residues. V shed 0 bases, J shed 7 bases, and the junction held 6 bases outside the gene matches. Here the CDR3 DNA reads TGCGCCAGCAGCCAAGATCCGACTAGCTGGAATGAGCAGTTCTTC. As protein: CASSQDPTSWNEQFF.

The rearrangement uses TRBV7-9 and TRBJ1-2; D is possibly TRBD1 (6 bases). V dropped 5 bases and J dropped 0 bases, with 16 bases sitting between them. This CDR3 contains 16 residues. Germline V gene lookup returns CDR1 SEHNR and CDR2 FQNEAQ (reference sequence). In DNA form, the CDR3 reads TGTGCCAGCAGCCGACAGGTCCTGGACCCTAACTATGGCTACACCTTC. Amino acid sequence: CASSRQVLDPNYGYTF.

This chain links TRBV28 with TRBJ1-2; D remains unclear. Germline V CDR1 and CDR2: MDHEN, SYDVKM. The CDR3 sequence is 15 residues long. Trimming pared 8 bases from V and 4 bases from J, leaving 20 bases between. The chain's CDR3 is CASRHQKGGSYGYTF. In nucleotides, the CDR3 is TGTGCCAGCCGACACCAAAAGGGTGGGAGCTATGGCTACACCTTC.

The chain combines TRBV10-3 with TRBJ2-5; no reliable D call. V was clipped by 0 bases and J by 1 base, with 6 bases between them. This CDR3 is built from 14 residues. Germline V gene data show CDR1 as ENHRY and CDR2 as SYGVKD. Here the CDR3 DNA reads TGTGCCATCAGTGAGTCTGGCTCCCAAGAGACCCAGTACTTC. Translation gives CAISESGSQETQYF.

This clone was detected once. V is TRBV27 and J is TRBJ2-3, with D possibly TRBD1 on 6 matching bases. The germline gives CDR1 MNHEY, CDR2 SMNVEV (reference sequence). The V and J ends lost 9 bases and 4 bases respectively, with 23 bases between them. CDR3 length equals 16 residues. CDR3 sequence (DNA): TGTGCCAGTTCTCACAGGGATCGTAACCCCCCAGATACGCAGTATTTT. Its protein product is CASSHRDRNPPDTQYF.

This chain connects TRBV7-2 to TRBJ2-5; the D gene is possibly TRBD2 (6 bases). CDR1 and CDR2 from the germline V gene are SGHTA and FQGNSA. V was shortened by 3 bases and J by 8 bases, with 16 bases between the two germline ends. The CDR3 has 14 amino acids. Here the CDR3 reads CASSFEGLAGTQYF. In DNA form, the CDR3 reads TGTGCCAGCAGCTTCGAGGGGCTGGCGGGAACCCAGTACTTC.

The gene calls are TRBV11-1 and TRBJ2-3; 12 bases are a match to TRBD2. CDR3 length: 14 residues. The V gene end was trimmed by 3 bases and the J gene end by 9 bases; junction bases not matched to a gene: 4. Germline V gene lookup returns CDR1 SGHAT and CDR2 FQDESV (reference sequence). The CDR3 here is CASSFGTSGYTQYF. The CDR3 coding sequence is TGTGCCAGCAGCTTTGGGACTAGCGGGTACACGCAGTATTTT.

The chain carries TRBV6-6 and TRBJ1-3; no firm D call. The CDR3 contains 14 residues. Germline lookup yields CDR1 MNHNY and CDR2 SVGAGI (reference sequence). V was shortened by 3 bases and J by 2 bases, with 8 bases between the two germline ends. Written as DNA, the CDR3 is TGTGCCAGCAGTTATTCGCAGGCTGGAAACACCATATATTTT. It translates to CASSYSQAGNTIYF.

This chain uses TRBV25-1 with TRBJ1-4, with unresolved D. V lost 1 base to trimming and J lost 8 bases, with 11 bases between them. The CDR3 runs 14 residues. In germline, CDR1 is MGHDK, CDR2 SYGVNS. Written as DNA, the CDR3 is TGTGCCAGCAGTGAATCGCGCTGGAGGGAAAAACTGTTTTTT. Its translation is CASSESRWREKLFF.

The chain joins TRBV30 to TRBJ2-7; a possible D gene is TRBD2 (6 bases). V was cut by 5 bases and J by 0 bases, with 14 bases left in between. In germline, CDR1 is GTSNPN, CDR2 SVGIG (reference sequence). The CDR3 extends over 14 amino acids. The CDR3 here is CAWALASSSYEQYF. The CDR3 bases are TGTGCCTGGGCCCTAGCGAGTAGCTCCTACGAGCAGTACTTC.

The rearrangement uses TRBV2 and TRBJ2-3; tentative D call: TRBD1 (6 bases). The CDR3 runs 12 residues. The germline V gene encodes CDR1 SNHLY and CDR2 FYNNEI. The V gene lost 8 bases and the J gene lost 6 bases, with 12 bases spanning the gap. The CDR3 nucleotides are TGTGCCAGCTGGGGGCGTCAGGATACGCAGTATTTT. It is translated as CASWGRQDTQYF. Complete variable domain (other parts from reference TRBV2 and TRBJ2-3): EPEVTQTPSHQVTQMGQEVILRCVPISNHLYFYWYRQILGQKVEFLVSFYNNEISEKSEIFDDQFSVERPDGSNFTLKIRSTKLEDSAMYFCASWGRQDTQYFGPGTRLTVL.

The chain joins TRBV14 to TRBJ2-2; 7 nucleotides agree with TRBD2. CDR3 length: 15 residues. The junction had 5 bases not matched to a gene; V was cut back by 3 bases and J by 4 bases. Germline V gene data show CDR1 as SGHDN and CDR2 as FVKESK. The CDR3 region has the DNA TGTGCCAGCAGCCAGCGGGGACTAATCACCGGGGAGCTGTTTTTT. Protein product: CASSQRGLITGELFF.

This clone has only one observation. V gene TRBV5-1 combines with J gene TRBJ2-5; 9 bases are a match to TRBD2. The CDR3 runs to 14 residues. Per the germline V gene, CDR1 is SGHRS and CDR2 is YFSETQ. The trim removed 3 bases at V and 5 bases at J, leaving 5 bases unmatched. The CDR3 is CASSWGLAYETQYF. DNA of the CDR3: TGCGCCAGCAGCTGGGGACTAGCCTACGAGACCCAGTACTTC.

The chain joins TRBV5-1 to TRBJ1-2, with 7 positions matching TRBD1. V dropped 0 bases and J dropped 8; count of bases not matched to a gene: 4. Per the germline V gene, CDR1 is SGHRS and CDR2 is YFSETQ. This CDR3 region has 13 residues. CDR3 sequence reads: CASSLGQGDGYTF. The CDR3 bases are TGCGCCAGCAGCTTGGGCCAGGGGGACGGCTACACCTTC.

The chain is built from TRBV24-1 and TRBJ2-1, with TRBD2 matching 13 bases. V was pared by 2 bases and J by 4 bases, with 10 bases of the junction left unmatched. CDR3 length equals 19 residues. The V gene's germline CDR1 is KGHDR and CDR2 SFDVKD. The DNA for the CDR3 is TGTGCCACCAGTGATTCCACCAGGACTAGCGGGGGAATATACAATGAGCAGTTCTTC. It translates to CATSDSTRTSGGIYNEQFF.

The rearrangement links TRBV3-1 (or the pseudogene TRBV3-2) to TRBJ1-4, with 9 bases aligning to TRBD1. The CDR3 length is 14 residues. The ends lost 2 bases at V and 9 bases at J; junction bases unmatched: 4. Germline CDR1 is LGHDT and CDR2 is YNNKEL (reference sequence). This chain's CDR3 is CASSQRDREKKLFF. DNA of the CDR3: TGTGCCAGCAGCCAAAGGGACAGGGAAAAAAAACTGTTTTTT.

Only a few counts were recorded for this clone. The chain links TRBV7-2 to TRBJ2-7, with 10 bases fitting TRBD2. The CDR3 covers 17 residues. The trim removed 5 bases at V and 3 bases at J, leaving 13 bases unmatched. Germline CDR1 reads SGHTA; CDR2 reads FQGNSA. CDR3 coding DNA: TGTGCCAGCAGCCCTAGGGGAGTAGCGGGGGGAATCTACGAGCAGTACTTC. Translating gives CASSPRGVAGGIYEQYF. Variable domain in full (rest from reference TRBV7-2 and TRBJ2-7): GAGVSQSPSNKVTEKGKDVELRCDPISGHTALYWYRQSLGQGLEFLIYFQGNSAPDKSGLPSDRFSAERTGGSVSTLTIQRTQQEDSAVYLCASSPRGVAGGIYEQYFGPGTRLTVT.

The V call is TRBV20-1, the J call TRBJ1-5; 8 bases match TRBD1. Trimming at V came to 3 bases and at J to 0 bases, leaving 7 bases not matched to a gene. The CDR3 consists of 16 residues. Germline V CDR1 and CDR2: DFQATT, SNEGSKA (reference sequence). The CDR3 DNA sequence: TGCAGTGCTAGTGGGTGGACAGGGAATAGCAATCAGCCCCAGCATTTT. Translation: CSASGWTGNSNQPQHF.

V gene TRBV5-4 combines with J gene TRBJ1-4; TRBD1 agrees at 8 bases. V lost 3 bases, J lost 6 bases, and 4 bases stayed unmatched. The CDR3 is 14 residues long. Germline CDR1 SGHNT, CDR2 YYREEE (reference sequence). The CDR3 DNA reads TGTGCCAGCAGCTCCCCGGACAGGGATGAAAAACTGTTTTTT. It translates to CASSSPDRDEKLFF.

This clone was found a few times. CDR3 nucleotide sequence: TGTGCCAGCAGTGAATGGTTTTTGGGGGCCGAACCTTACGAGCAGTACTTC. Its protein product is CASSEWFLGAEPYEQYF. The genes are TRBV6-1 and TRBJ2-7; D might be TRBD1 (6 bases). Per germline, CDR1 MNHNS and CDR2 SASEGT. Between the trimmed V and J ends, which lost 2 bases and 4 bases, there was a span of 21 bases. The CDR3 consists of 17 residues.

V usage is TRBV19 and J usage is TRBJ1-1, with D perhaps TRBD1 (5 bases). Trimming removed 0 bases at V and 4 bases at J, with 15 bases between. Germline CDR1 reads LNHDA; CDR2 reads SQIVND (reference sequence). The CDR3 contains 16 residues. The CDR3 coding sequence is TGTGCCAGTAGTATAGATCATGTCCAGGGAAGCACTGAAGCTTTCTTT. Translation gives CASSIDHVQGSTEAFF. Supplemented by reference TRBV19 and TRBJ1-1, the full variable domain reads DGGITQSPKYLFRKEGQNVTLSCEQNLNHDAMYWYRQDPGQGLRLIYYSQIVNDFQKGDIAEGYSVSREKKESFPLTVTSAQKNPTAFYLCASSIDHVQGSTEAFFGQGTRLTVV.

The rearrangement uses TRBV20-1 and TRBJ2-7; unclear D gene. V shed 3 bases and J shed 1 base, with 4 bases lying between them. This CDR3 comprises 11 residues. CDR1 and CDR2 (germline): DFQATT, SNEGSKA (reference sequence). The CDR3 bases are TGCAGTGCTAGCGTATCCTACGAGCAGTACTTC. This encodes CSASVSYEQYF.